The 20 T cell receptor beta chains reported below all come from one sample, sequenced in a study of technical replicates of blood from a handful of donors. Measured with immunoSEQ multiplex PCR; TCRdb has only the in-frame clones, and not every one. The data show about 84,000 clones, roughly 93% seen once. What was sequenced was T cells isolated from PBMCs. The receptors shown here come from a human donor in good health.

In DNA, the CDR3 is TGTGCCAGCAGCTTATATGTCAACACTGAAGCTTTCTTT. This codes for CASSLYVNTEAFF. The genes are TRBV7-3 and TRBJ1-1; D unresolved. V gave up 2 bases and J gave up 2 bases, with 6 bases separating them. CDR1 and CDR2 (germline): SGHTA, FQGTGA. This CDR3 has 13 amino acids.

This chain uses TRBV2 with TRBJ1-4; TRBD1 matches 10 bases. Germline CDR1 reads SNHLY; CDR2 reads FYNNEI. The CDR3 totals 14 residues. V dropped 3 bases and J dropped 8; count of bases not matched to a gene: 3. The CDR3 nucleotides are TGTGCCAGCAGTGAGGGGACAGGGGTAGAAAAACTGTTTTTT. It is translated as CASSEGTGVEKLFF.

The chain is built from TRBV19 and TRBJ1-1; the match to TRBD1 covers 9 bases. Germline CDR1 LNHDA, CDR2 SQIVND (reference sequence). The CDR3 is made up of 13 amino acids. With V trimmed by 7 bases and J by 4 bases, 4 bases remained unmatched. The CDR3 region has the DNA TGTGCCAGTAAACGGACAGGGGCCACTGAAGCTTTCTTT. It specifies CASKRTGATEAFF.

V gene TRBV13 combines with J gene TRBJ1-1; possibly TRBD1 for D (5 bases). V gave up 3 bases and J gave up 5 bases, with 7 bases separating them. Per the germline V gene, CDR1 is PRHDT and CDR2 is FYEKMQ (reference sequence). The CDR3 spans 12 residues. The CDR3 DNA reads TGTGCCAGCAGCTTGGAGGGGACTGAAGCTTTCTTT. This sequence encodes CASSLEGTEAFF.

The chain is built from TRBV15 and TRBJ2-1, with a tentative D call TRBD2 (6 bases). The CDR3 is 13 residues long. Germline CDR1 and CDR2: LNHNV and YYDKDF (reference sequence). Trimming removed 3 bases from V and 10 bases from J, with 13 bases in between. The CDR3 coding sequence is TGTGCCACCAGCAGGCCGGGGGTCGGGGAGCAGTTCTTC. It translates to CATSRPGVGEQFF. The full variable domain, rest sourced from reference TRBV15 and TRBJ2-1, is DAMVIQNPRYQVTQFGKPVTLSCSQTLNHNVMYWYQQKSSQAPKLLFHYYDKDFNNEADTPDNFQSRRPNTSFCFLDIRSPGLGDTAMYLCATSRPGVGEQFFGPGTRLTVL.

J is TRBJ2-2 and V is TRBV7-6; 7 bases are a match to TRBD1. The trim removed 6 bases at V and 0 bases at J, leaving 7 bases unmatched. The CDR3 is made up of 16 amino acids. CDR1 is SGHVS and CDR2 is FNYEAQ in the germline V gene. The CDR3 region has the DNA TGTGCCAGCAGGAACAAGGACAGGCCGAACACCGGGGAGCTGTTTTTT. Protein product: CASRNKDRPNTGELFF.

The V gene is TRBV25-1, the J gene TRBJ1-1; 7 bases match TRBD1. Trimming removed 3 bases from V and 3 bases from J; junction bases left unmatched: 4. CDR1 and CDR2 (germline): MGHDK, SYGVNS. The CDR3 spans 14 residues. The CDR3: CASSDLGQHTEAFF. The CDR3 DNA is TGTGCCAGCAGTGACCTGGGACAGCACACTGAAGCTTTCTTT.

This clone was seen just once. This rearrangement joins TRBV18 to TRBJ1-2, with TRBD1 as a possible D gene (5 bases). CDR3 length: 16 residues. Germline V gene lookup returns CDR1 KGHSH and CDR2 LQKENI. V was pared by 1 base and J by 3 bases, with 15 bases between. The CDR3 loop reads CASSPLAGDPHYGYTF. The DNA for the CDR3 is TGTGCCAGCTCACCACTGGCGGGGGATCCCCACTATGGCTACACCTTC. The entire variable domain, with the rest obtained from reference TRBV18 and TRBJ1-2, is as follows: NAGVMQNPRHLVRRRGQEARLRCSPMKGHSHVYWYRQLPEEGLKFMVYLQKENIIDESGMPKERFSAEFPKEGPSILRIQQVVRGDSAAYFCASSPLAGDPHYGYTFGSGTRLTVV.

The chain has TRBV11-2 and TRBJ2-7; the D is unclear. This CDR3 has 12 residues. The germline CDR1 and CDR2 sequences are SGHAT and FQNNGV. Trimming cost V 2 bases and J 4 bases, with 6 bases left between them. The CDR3 loop is CASSLLQYEQYF. The CDR3 region has the DNA TGTGCCAGCAGCTTATTACAGTACGAGCAGTACTTC.

V gene TRBV10-1 combines with J gene TRBJ2-5; 13 nucleotides line up with TRBD2. The V gene end was trimmed by 10 bases and the J gene end by 4 bases; junction bases not matched to a gene: 9. This CDR3 comprises 15 residues. The germline gives CDR1 WNHNN, CDR2 SYGVQD (reference sequence). As DNA, the CDR3 is TGCGCCACCTTAAGACTAGCGGGAGGCCTAGAGACCCAGTACTTC. Its translation: CATLRLAGGLETQYF.

This rearrangement joins TRBV4-1 to TRBJ1-1; no clear D. Germline V CDR1 and CDR2: MGHRA, YSYEKL. V was clipped by 0 bases and J by 0 bases, with 23 bases between them. This CDR3 is 20 amino acids long. DNA for the CDR3: TGCGCCAGCAGCCAAGATCTCGTATATGTGGGCAGTCTCATGAACACTGAAGCTTTCTTT. This sequence encodes CASSQDLVYVGSLMNTEAFF.

V usage is TRBV6-5 and J usage is TRBJ2-1; 9 nucleotides align to TRBD2. This CDR3 region has 16 residues. In germline, CDR1 is MNHEY, CDR2 SVGAGI. J was trimmed by 7 bases and V by 2 bases; bases with no gene match: 9. The CDR3 nucleotides read TGTGCCAGCAGTTACCGGGCGGGGGGGTTCGGGAATGAGCAGTTCTTC. Translating it yields CASSYRAGGFGNEQFF.

The chain couples TRBV28 to TRBJ2-7, with unresolved D. V was pared by 5 bases and J by 3 bases, with 11 bases between. The CDR3 runs 13 residues. Germline assignment: CDR1 MDHEN and CDR2 SYDVKM. As DNA, the CDR3 is TGTGCCAGCAGTAGTAGCCAACTCTACGAGCAGTACTTC. It codes for CASSSSQLYEQYF.

The rearrangement links TRBV10-2 to TRBJ1-1; TRBD1 is a possible D gene (5 bases). V shed 7 bases and J shed 1 base, with 10 bases lying between them. CDR1 is WSHSY, CDR2 SAAADI, per germline. The CDR3 runs 13 residues. The CDR3 protein is CASNVGGNTEAFF. CDR3 nucleotides: TGCGCCAGCAACGTGGGGGGGAACACTGAAGCTTTCTTT.

This chain connects TRBV9 to TRBJ1-2; 7 bases align to TRBD1. This CDR3 is 15 amino acids long. The germline V gene has CDR1 SGDLS and CDR2 YYNGEE. J was trimmed by 7 bases and V by 4 bases; bases with no gene match: 13. CDR3 DNA: TGTGCCAGCAGCCCCAGACAGGGCTTGCCGACTGGCTACACCTTC. This sequence encodes CASSPRQGLPTGYTF.

Only one count was recorded for this clone. Written as DNA, the CDR3 is TGCAGCGTTGGGTGGGACAGGCGGGACCAGCCCCAGCATTTT. It translates to CSVGWDRRDQPQHF. The J gene is TRBJ1-5, the V gene TRBV29-1; 8 bases are a match to TRBD1. V dropped 4 bases and J dropped 7; count of bases not matched to a gene: 9. This CDR3 region has 14 residues. Per the germline V gene, CDR1 is SQVTM and CDR2 is ANQGSEA.

With regard to this clone: A junction end diverges from the germline sequence, so it may reflect a read error. The chain uses TRBV7-9 and TRBJ2-1; 8 nucleotides match TRBD2. This CDR3 has 16 amino acids. Germline CDR1 is SEHNR and CDR2 is FQNEAQ (reference sequence). The CDR3, as DNA: TGTGCCAGCAGCTTATTACGGGAGGGCCTCTACCATGAGCAGTTCTTC. This gives the protein CASSLLREGLYHEQFF.

The chain recombines TRBV27 with TRBJ2-7; 8 bases are shared with TRBD2. V shed 3 bases and J 12 bases; nucleotides not matched to a gene: 22. Germline V gives CDR1 MNHEY, CDR2 SMNVEV (reference sequence). The CDR3 covers 17 residues. DNA for the CDR3: TGTGCCAGCAGTTTTGGGCGGGAGGAGCTTCGGGAAGGACGGGTGTACTTC. Protein: CASSFGREELREGRVYF.

The chain joins TRBV11-3 to TRBJ2-7, with TRBD2 matching over 10 bases. The CDR3 contains 14 residues. CDR1 and CDR2 (germline): SGHNT, YENEEA. Trimming at V came to 3 bases and at J to 6 bases, leaving 5 bases not matched to a gene. CDR3 coding DNA: TGTGCCAGCAGCTTGAGCGGGGGGGCCTCCGAGCAGTACTTC. Protein product: CASSLSGGASEQYF.

J is TRBJ2-1 and V is TRBV29-1; no firm D call. The CDR3 has 15 residues. Germline lookup yields CDR1 SQVTM and CDR2 ANQGSEA. V was trimmed by 2 bases and J by 0 bases, leaving 11 bases between them. CDR3 coding DNA: TGCAGCGTTGAATTAGCACCAAGCTCCTACAATGAGCAGTTCTTC. Its translation is CSVELAPSSYNEQFF.